Each of the 24 T cell receptor beta chains below was sequenced from the same sample in a study of blood T cell repertoires in COVID-19. Generated by immunoSEQ multiplex PCR, the TCRdb table keeps only in-frame clones and is missing some. The table shows hundreds of thousands of clones, with less than 90% occurring only once. Sequencing was done on a sample of PBMCs or T cells enriched from blood (not recorded which). The receptors come from a woman under 40 who had recovered from COVID-19.

This clone was recorded only once. This chain uses TRBV7-2 with TRBJ2-5, with a possible D match to TRBD2 (6 bases). Trimming left V 10 bases short and J 3 bases short, with 21 bases between. Germline V gene sequence: CDR1 SGHTA, CDR2 FQGNSA. The CDR3 is 15 amino acids. The chain's CDR3 is CATQEGRIREETQYF. For the CDR3, the DNA is TGTGCCACCCAGGAGGGGCGGATTAGAGAAGAGACCCAGTACTTC.

The J gene is TRBJ2-2, the V gene TRBV15; 10 nucleotides line up with TRBD2. CDR3 length: 15 amino acids. CDR1 and CDR2 (germline): LNHNV, YYDKDF (reference sequence). J was trimmed by 3 bases and V by 4 bases; bases with no gene match: 2. The CDR3, as DNA: TGTGCCACCAGCATAGCGGGGGGTTACACCGGGGAGCTGTTTTTT. Translation gives CATSIAGGYTGELFF. Looking up the rest from reference TRBV15 and TRBJ2-2 gives the full variable domain: DAMVIQNPRYQVTQFGKPVTLSCSQTLNHNVMYWYQQKSSQAPKLLFHYYDKDFNNEADTPDNFQSRRPNTSFCFLDIRSPGLGDTAMYLCATSIAGGYTGELFFGEGSRLTVL.

The chain couples TRBV30 to TRBJ2-3; D perhaps matches TRBD1 (6 bases). Trimming shortened V by 1 base and J by 0 bases, and 8 bases separated the two germline ends. This CDR3 is built from 14 residues. Looked up from germline, CDR1 is GTSNPN and CDR2 is SVGIG (reference sequence). The CDR3 spells CAWSDRASTDTQYF. DNA for the CDR3: TGTGCCTGGAGTGACAGGGCGAGCACAGATACGCAGTATTTT.

The chain combines TRBV20-1 with TRBJ1-4, with D possibly matching TRBD1 (5 bases). CDR1 DFQATT and CDR2 SNEGSKA come from the germline V gene (reference sequence). Trimming removed 3 bases at V and 7 bases at J, with 9 bases between. The CDR3 is made up of 12 amino acids. The CDR3 here is CSASGQGEKLFF. CDR3 coding DNA: TGCAGTGCTAGTGGTCAGGGTGAAAAACTGTTTTTT.

J is TRBJ1-4 and V is TRBV9; D not resolved. The CDR3 has 14 residues. V lost 0 bases, J lost 7 bases, and 10 bases lay in between. CDR1 is SGDLS and CDR2 is YYNGEE in the germline V gene. CDR3 sequence (DNA): TGTGCCAGCAGCGTAGGAATAGGAGGTGAAAAACTGTTTTTT. It encodes CASSVGIGGEKLFF.

The chain is built from TRBV3-1 (or the pseudogene TRBV3-2) and TRBJ2-5; D may be TRBD2 (5 bases). The CDR3 extends over 14 amino acids. The V gene lost 3 bases and the J gene lost 5 bases, with 13 bases spanning the gap. In germline, CDR1 is LGHDT, CDR2 YNNKEL (reference sequence). This chain's CDR3 is CASSQGLARETQYF. CDR3 in DNA: TGTGCCAGCAGCCAGGGCCTAGCTAGGGAGACCCAGTACTTC.

The chain carries TRBV30 and TRBJ1-5; TRBD1 matches at 12 bases. CDR1 and CDR2 from the germline V gene are GTSNPN and SVGIG (reference sequence). The V segment lost 8 bases and the J segment 4 bases; nucleotides outside the gene matches: 15. This CDR3 contains 17 residues. In DNA, the CDR3 is TGTGCCCGTCAGCCGGGACAGGGGGCGGATCAAAATCAGCCCCAGCATTTT. Protein product: CARQPGQGADQNQPQHF.

The chain combines TRBV7-6 with TRBJ2-3; D is perhaps TRBD2 (5 bases). The CDR3 runs 18 residues. The V end lost 5 bases, the J end lost 2 bases, and 23 bases lay between the germline ends. CDR1 and CDR2 from the germline V gene are SGHVS and FNYEAQ. The CDR3 bases are TGTGCCAGCAGCCCGTCCTTGAAAGCGGCTATGGACACAGATACGCAGTATTTT. Protein product: CASSPSLKAAMDTDTQYF. The variable domain in full, with the rest retrieved from reference TRBV7-6 and TRBJ2-3, is GAGVSQSPRYKVTKRGQDVALRCDPISGHVSLYWYRQALGQGPEFLTYFNYEAQQDKSGLPNDRFSAERPEGSISTLTIQRTEQRDSAMYRCASSPSLKAAMDTDTQYFGPGTRLTVL.

The chain links TRBV3-1 (or the pseudogene TRBV3-2) to TRBJ1-5; 10 bases match TRBD1. The J segment lost 0 bases and the V segment lost 1 base, leaving 9 bases of the junction unmatched. Germline CDR1 and CDR2: LGHDT and YNNKEL (reference sequence). The CDR3 runs to 19 residues. The CDR3, as DNA: TGTGCCAGCAGCCAAGTACAGACAGGGGGCAAAAGTAGCAATCAGCCCCAGCATTTT. This sequence encodes CASSQVQTGGKSSNQPQHF.

V gene TRBV10-1 combines with J gene TRBJ2-3, with 7 bases that match TRBD2. V shed 3 bases, J shed 5 bases, and the junction held 11 bases outside the gene matches. The CDR3 has 16 residues. Per the germline V gene, CDR1 is WNHNN and CDR2 is SYGVQD (reference sequence). This chain's CDR3 is CASSDLRTRSGDTQYF. CDR3 in DNA: TGCGCCAGCAGTGATTTAAGGACTAGGTCAGGAGATACGCAGTATTTT.

Only one count was recorded for this clone. The chain is built from TRBV12-5 and TRBJ1-4, with 10 bases identical to TRBD1. The CDR3 consists of 16 residues. V lost 4 bases to trimming and J lost 4 bases; unmatched junction nucleotides: 6. Germline-derived CDR1 and CDR2 are LGHNT and FRNRAP. In DNA form, the CDR3 reads TGTGCTAGTGGTTCAACAGGGGACAGGGGTAATGAAAAACTGTTTTTT. Translating it yields CASGSTGDRGNEKLFF. The full variable domain, its missing parts supplied by reference TRBV12-5 and TRBJ1-4, is DARVTQTPRHKVTEMGQEVTMRCQPILGHNTVFWYRQTMMQGLELLAYFRNRAPLDDSGMPKDRFSAEMPDATLATLKIQPSEPRDSAVYFCASGSTGDRGNEKLFFGSGTQLSVL.

This clone was seen once. This chain uses TRBV2 with TRBJ2-5; 7 nucleotides align to TRBD2. Trimming cost V 4 bases and J 3 bases; bases outside gene matches: 2. Germline assignment: CDR1 SNHLY and CDR2 FYNNEI. This CDR3 region has 13 residues. DNA of the CDR3: TGTGCCAGCAGTGGGGGGGGAAAAGAGACCCAGTACTTC. It specifies CASSGGGKETQYF. Based on the CDR3 plus reference TRBV2 and TRBJ2-5, the full variable domain is EPEVTQTPSHQVTQMGQEVILRCVPISNHLYFYWYRQILGQKVEFLVSFYNNEISEKSEIFDDQFSVERPDGSNFTLKIRSTKLEDSAMYFCASSGGGKETQYFGPGTRLLVL.

The chain combines TRBV5-6 with TRBJ1-5; 8 bases map to TRBD1. CDR3 length: 18 amino acids. The V gene's germline CDR1 is SGHDT and CDR2 YYEEEE. Unmatched junction bases numbered 12, after V lost 4 bases and J lost 0 bases. The CDR3 here is CASSISRQGWYSNQPQHF. CDR3 coding DNA: TGTGCCAGCAGCATCTCGCGACAGGGGTGGTATAGCAATCAGCCCCAGCATTTT.

The chain employs TRBV10-3 and TRBJ2-1, with 8 bases fitting TRBD1. Trimming took 3 bases from V and 14 from J; bases not matched to a gene: 9. From germline, CDR1 is ENHRY and CDR2 SYGVKD. The CDR3 sequence is 13 residues long. This CDR3 reads CAISDPGQGYKFF. The CDR3 DNA follows: TGTGCCATCAGTGACCCCGGACAGGGATACAAGTTCTTC.

This clone was seen more than once but under ten times. CDR3 DNA sequence: TGTGCCAGCAGCTCGGGGGGGGTGACCACTGAAGCTTTCTTT. Its protein product is CASSSGGVTTEAFF. V usage is TRBV7-2 and J usage is TRBJ1-1, with D possibly TRBD1 on 5 matching bases. Trimming removed 4 bases at V and 4 bases at J, with 13 bases between. The germline CDR1 and CDR2 sequences are SGHTA and FQGNSA. CDR3 length: 14 residues.

The CDR3 DNA reads TGTGCCAGCAGCTTGGGGTTACAGGGGGCTGGGACGCAGTATTTT. It codes for CASSLGLQGAGTQYF. The rearrangement links TRBV5-6 to TRBJ2-3; TRBD1 agrees at 9 bases. This CDR3 spans 15 amino acids. Germline loops: CDR1 SGHDT, CDR2 YYEEEE. V gave up 0 bases and J gave up 9 bases; unmatched junction bases: 8. The full variable domain, its missing parts supplied by reference TRBV5-6 and TRBJ2-3, is DAGVTQSPTHLIKTRGQQVTLRCSPKSGHDTVSWYQQALGQGPQFIFQYYEEEERQRGNFPDRFSGHQFPNYSSELNVNALLLGDSALYLCASSLGLQGAGTQYFGPGTRLTVL.

V usage is TRBV2 and J usage is TRBJ2-7; 9 bases align to TRBD1. CDR3 length: 16 residues. The trim removed 1 base at V and 2 bases at J, leaving 6 bases unmatched. CDR1 SNHLY and CDR2 FYNNEI come from the germline V gene. The CDR3 reads CASSEGYRTGAYEQYF. The CDR3 coding sequence is TGTGCCAGCAGTGAAGGTTATAGGACAGGGGCCTACGAGCAGTACTTC. The full variable domain, rest sourced from reference TRBV2 and TRBJ2-7, is EPEVTQTPSHQVTQMGQEVILRCVPISNHLYFYWYRQILGQKVEFLVSFYNNEISEKSEIFDDQFSVERPDGSNFTLKIRSTKLEDSAMYFCASSEGYRTGAYEQYFGPGTRLTVT.

The rearrangement uses TRBV3-1 (or the pseudogene TRBV3-2) and TRBJ1-5, with TRBD1 matching over 7 bases. With V trimmed by 4 bases and J by 3 bases, 3 bases remained unmatched. CDR3 length: 14 residues. Germline V gene data show CDR1 as LGHDT and CDR2 as YNNKEL (reference sequence). The CDR3 here is CASSRDRVNQPQHF. CDR3 sequence (DNA): TGTGCCAGCAGCCGGGACAGAGTCAATCAGCCCCAGCATTTT.

The chain combines TRBV24-1 with TRBJ2-5; 7 bases fit TRBD2. The germline V gene has CDR1 KGHDR and CDR2 SFDVKD. The CDR3 contains 14 residues. J gave up 2 bases and V 4 bases, and 3 bases lay outside the gene matches. CDR3 amino acids: CATSDRTRQETQYF. The CDR3 DNA reads as TGTGCCACCAGTGACCGGACTAGACAAGAGACCCAGTACTTC.

The chain joins TRBV28 to TRBJ1-4; the match to TRBD1 covers 9 bases. The CDR3 contains 14 residues. The germline V gene has CDR1 MDHEN and CDR2 SYDVKM. J gave up 7 bases and V 3 bases, and 3 bases lay outside the gene matches. The CDR3 here is CASSFTGGSEKLFF. CDR3 DNA sequence: TGTGCCAGCAGTTTTACAGGGGGCAGTGAAAAACTGTTTTTT.

The chain links TRBV2 to TRBJ1-1; D is unresolved. Germline values: CDR1 SNHLY, CDR2 FYNNEI. This CDR3 is built from 13 residues. Trimming cost V 6 bases and J 0 bases, with 8 bases left between them. Here the CDR3 DNA reads TGTGCCAGCAGGGAGGTTTTGAACACTGAAGCTTTCTTT. The encoded protein is CASREVLNTEAFF.

The table lists this clone with a few counts. The chain links TRBV2 to TRBJ1-6; perhaps TRBD1 as D (6 bases). V lost 3 bases and J 7 bases, leaving 13 bases between the germline ends. CDR1 is SNHLY, CDR2 FYNNEI, per germline. The CDR3 has 15 amino acids. CDR3 residues: CASSDSTGMNSPLHF. The CDR3 nucleotides read TGTGCCAGCAGTGACAGTACAGGGATGAATTCACCCCTCCACTTT. The full variable domain, completed using reference TRBV2 and TRBJ1-6, is EPEVTQTPSHQVTQMGQEVILRCVPISNHLYFYWYRQILGQKVEFLVSFYNNEISEKSEIFDDQFSVERPDGSNFTLKIRSTKLEDSAMYFCASSDSTGMNSPLHFGNGTRLTVT.

The chain joins TRBV7-2 to TRBJ1-1; D unclear. CDR3 length equals 15 residues. The ends were cut back, 0 bases at V and 3 bases at J, with 11 bases in the middle. The germline V gene encodes CDR1 SGHTA and CDR2 FQGNSA. The CDR3 DNA is TGTGCCAGCAGCTTAGCGCCTGCGTTGTACACTGAAGCTTTCTTT. It translates to CASSLAPALYTEAFF.

The chain recombines TRBV20-1 with TRBJ2-7, with a possible D match to TRBD2 (5 bases). CDR3 length: 11 residues. V lost 7 bases to trimming and J lost 5 bases, with 12 bases between them. The V gene's germline CDR1 is DFQATT and CDR2 SNEGSKA (reference sequence). CDR3 sequence: CSVKRLDEQYF. CDR3 sequence (DNA): TGCAGTGTAAAGCGGCTCGACGAGCAGTACTTC.